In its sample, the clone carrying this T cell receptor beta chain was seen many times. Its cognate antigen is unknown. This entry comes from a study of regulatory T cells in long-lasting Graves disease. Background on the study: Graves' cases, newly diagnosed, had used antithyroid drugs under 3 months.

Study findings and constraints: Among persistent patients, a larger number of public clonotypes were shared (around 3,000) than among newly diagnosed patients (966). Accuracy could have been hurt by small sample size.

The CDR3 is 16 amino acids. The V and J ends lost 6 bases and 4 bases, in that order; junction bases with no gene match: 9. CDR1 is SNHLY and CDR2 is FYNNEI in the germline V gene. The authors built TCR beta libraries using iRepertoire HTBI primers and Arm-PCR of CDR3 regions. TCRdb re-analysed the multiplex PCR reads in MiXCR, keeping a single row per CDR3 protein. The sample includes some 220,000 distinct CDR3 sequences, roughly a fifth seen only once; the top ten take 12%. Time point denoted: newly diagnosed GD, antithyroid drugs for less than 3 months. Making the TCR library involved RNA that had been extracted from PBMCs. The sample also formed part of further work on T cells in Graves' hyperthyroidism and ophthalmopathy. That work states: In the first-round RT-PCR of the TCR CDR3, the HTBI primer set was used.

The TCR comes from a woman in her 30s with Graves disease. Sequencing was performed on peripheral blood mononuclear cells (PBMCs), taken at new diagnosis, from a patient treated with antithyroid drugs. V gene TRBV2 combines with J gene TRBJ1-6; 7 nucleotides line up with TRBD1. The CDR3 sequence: CASRSDRARYNSPLHF. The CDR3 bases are TGTGCCAGCAGGTCAGACAGGGCCAGATATAATTCACCCCTCCACTTT.